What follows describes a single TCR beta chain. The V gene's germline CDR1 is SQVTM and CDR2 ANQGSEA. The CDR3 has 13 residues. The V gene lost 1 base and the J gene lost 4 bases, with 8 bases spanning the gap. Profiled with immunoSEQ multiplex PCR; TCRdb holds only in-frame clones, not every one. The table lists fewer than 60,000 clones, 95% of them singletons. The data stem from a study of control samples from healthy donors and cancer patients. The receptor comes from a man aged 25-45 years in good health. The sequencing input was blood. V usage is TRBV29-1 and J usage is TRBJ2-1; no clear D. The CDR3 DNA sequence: TGCAGCGTTGAAGGGAGTCGATACAATGAGCAGTTCTTC. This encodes CSVEGSRYNEQFF.